Presented here are 9 T cell receptor beta chains from one specimen sequenced in a study of CD8 T cells in Susac syndrome. A quantity of roughly 0.5 to 1 ug RNA underwent reverse transcription using random hexamers. TCRdb reanalysed the immunoSEQ multiplex PCR reads using MiXCR and keeps one entry per CDR3 protein. The sample lists 150,000 to 200,000 distinct CDR3 sequences, 85% to 95% seen once, with 0.15% to 0.2% in the top ten. The sequenced sample was CD8+ T cells from PBMCs. These receptors originate from a human donor with multiple sclerosis.

The CDR3 region has the DNA TGTGCCAGCACGTCAGGGGGCGTACGGGAGCAGTACTTC. This sequence encodes CASTSGGVREQYF. The chain uses TRBV7-9 and TRBJ2-7; TRBD1 agrees at 8 bases. V gave up 7 bases and J gave up 7 bases; unmatched junction bases: 9. The germline gives CDR1 SEHNR, CDR2 FQNEAQ (reference sequence). The CDR3 length is 13 residues.

The chain employs TRBV27 and TRBJ2-5; 8 nucleotides line up with TRBD1. There are 14 residues in the CDR3. Germline values: CDR1 MNHEY, CDR2 SMNVEV (reference sequence). J gave up 4 bases and V 5 bases, and 6 bases lay outside the gene matches. CDR3 region: CASSELQGGETQYF. Written as DNA, the CDR3 is TGTGCCAGCAGTGAGCTACAGGGGGGAGAGACCCAGTACTTC.

The CDR3 bases are TGTGCCAGCCGAGGAGTCGAAGAGACCCAGTACTTC. Amino acids: CASRGVEETQYF. The chain links TRBV7-9 to TRBJ2-5; D gene ambiguous. V was cut by 8 bases and J by 3 bases, with 10 bases left in between. The CDR3 loop spans 12 amino acids. Germline V gene sequence: CDR1 SEHNR, CDR2 FQNEAQ (reference sequence).

Comments on this clonotype: At one end the junction does not follow the germline gene, possibly because of a read error. This sequence joins TRBV27 and TRBJ2-1; TRBD2 matches 10 bases. Looked up from germline, CDR1 is MNHEY and CDR2 is SMNVEV (reference sequence). CDR3 length: 14 amino acids. The CDR3 DNA is TGTGCCAGCAGTCTATCTAGCGGGAGTCATGAGCAGTTCTTC. Amino acid sequence: CASSLSSGSHEQFF.

V and J are TRBV11-2 and TRBJ2-5, with TRBD2 matching 11 bases. With 6 bases clipped from V and 0 bases from J, the junction kept 9 bases outside the gene matches. This CDR3 comprises 17 residues. Per germline, CDR1 SGHAT and CDR2 FQNNGV. The CDR3 loop is CASRPMTSGEYQETQYF. The CDR3, as DNA: TGTGCCAGCAGACCAATGACTAGCGGGGAGTACCAAGAGACCCAGTACTTC.

V is TRBV11-2 and J is TRBJ2-5, with TRBD2 matching over 8 bases. Germline assignment: CDR1 SGHAT and CDR2 FQNNGV. V trimming: 2 bases; J trimming: 5 bases; junction bases outside the gene matches: 7. The CDR3 is made up of 15 amino acids. CDR3 in DNA: TGTGCCAGCAGCTTATTTCGGGGGGGCCGGGAGACCCAGTACTTC. It yields the protein CASSLFRGGRETQYF.

CDR3 DNA: TGTGCTAGTGGTCCCGGACAGGGTTACGAGCAGTACTTC. This gives the protein CASGPGQGYEQYF. This sequence joins TRBV12-5 and TRBJ2-7; 8 bases fit TRBD1. Germline loops: CDR1 LGHNT, CDR2 FRNRAP. The CDR3 covers 13 residues. The junction had 4 bases not matched to a gene; V was cut back by 5 bases and J by 4 bases.

This clonotype was picked up one time. V and J are TRBV27 and TRBJ2-7, with TRBD1 as a possible D gene (6 bases). The germline V gene has CDR1 MNHEY and CDR2 SMNVEV (reference sequence). The length of the CDR3 is 12 residues. With 8 bases removed from V and 4 bases from J, the gap between germline ends came to 12 bases. The CDR3, as DNA: TGTGCCAGCGAAAACAGGGCGTACGAGCAGTACTTC. Protein: CASENRAYEQYF.

This chain connects TRBV4-1 to TRBJ2-7, with no clear D. Germline assignment: CDR1 MGHRA and CDR2 YSYEKL. The CDR3 spans 14 residues. V lost 1 base to trimming and J lost 3 bases, with 10 bases between them. The CDR3: CASSQVGMGYEQYF. CDR3 nucleotide sequence: TGCGCCAGCAGCCAAGTGGGCATGGGCTACGAGCAGTACTTC.